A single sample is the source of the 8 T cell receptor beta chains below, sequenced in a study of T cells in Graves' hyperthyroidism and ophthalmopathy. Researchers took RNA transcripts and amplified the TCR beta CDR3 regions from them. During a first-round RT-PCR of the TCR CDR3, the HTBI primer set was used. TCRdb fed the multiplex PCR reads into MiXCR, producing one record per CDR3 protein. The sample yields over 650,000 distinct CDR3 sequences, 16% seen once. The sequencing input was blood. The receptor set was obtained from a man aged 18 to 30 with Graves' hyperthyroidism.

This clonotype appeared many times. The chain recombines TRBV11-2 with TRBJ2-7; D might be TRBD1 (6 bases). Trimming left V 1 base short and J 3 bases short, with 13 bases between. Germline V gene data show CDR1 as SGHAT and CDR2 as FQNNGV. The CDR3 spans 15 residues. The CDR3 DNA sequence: TGTGCCAGCAGCTTAGGGCAGGGGCCCGGCTACGAGCAGTACTTC. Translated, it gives CASSLGQGPGYEQYF. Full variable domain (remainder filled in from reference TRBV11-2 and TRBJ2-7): EAGVAQSPRYKIIEKRQSVAFWCNPISGHATLYWYQQILGQGPKLLIQFQNNGVVDDSQLPKDRFSAERLKGVDSTLKIQPAKLEDSAVYLCASSLGQGPGYEQYFGPGTRLTVT.

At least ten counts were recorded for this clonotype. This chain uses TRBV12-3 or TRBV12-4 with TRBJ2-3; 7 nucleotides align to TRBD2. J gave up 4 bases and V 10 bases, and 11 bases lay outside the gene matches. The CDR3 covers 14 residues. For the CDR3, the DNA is TGTGCCACCTCGGGTGGGAGGGGAGCAGATACGCAGTATTTT. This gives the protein CATSGGRGADTQYF.

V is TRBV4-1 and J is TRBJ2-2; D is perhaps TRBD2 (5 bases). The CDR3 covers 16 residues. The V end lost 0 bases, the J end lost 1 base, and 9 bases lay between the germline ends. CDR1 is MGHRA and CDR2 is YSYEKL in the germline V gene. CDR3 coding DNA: TGCGCCAGCAGCCAAGATCCGGGGATGAACACCGGGGAGCTGTTTTTT. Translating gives CASSQDPGMNTGELFF.

The CDR3, as DNA: TGTGCCACCAGCACAAAGGCCCTGACAGGGGCGAACCCTAGCTATGGCTACACCTTC. Protein sequence: CATSTKALTGANPSYGYTF. The V and J genes are TRBV24-1 and TRBJ1-2; 8 bases fit TRBD1. Germline V gene sequence: CDR1 KGHDR, CDR2 SFDVKD. J gave up 4 bases and V 7 bases, and 22 bases lay outside the gene matches. There are 19 residues in the CDR3.

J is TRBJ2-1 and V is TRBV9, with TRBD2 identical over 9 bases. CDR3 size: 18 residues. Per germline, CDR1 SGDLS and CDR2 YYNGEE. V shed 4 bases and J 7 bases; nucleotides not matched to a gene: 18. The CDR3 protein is CASSTRTVAGVGANEQFF. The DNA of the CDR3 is TGTGCCAGCAGCACGAGGACGGTAGCGGGAGTAGGTGCGAATGAGCAGTTCTTC. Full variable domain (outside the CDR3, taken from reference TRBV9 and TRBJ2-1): DSGVTQTPKHLITATGQRVTLRCSPRSGDLSVYWYQQSLDQGLQFLIQYYNGEERAKGNILERFSAQQFPDLHSELNLSSLELGDSALYFCASSTRTVAGVGANEQFFGPGTRLTVL.

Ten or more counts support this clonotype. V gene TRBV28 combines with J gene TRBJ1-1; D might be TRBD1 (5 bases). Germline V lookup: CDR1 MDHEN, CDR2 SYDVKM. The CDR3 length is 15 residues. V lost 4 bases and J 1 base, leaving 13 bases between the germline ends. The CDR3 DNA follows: TGTGCCAGCAGTTCACCGGGACTCGAGAACACTGAAGCTTTCTTT. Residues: CASSSPGLENTEAFF.

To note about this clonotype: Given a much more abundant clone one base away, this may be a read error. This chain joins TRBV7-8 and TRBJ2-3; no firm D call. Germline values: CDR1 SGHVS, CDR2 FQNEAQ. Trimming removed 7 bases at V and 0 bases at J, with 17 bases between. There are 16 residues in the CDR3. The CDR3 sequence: CASNSALLTSTDTQYF. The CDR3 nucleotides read TGTGCCAGCAACTCGGCCCTTCTCACTAGCACAGATACGCAGTATTTT.

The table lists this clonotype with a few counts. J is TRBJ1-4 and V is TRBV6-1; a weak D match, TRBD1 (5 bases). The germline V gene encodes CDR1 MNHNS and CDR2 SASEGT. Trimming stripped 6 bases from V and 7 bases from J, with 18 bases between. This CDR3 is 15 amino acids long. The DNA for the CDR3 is TGTGCCAGCAGCCCAGGACGGGGCTCTGGTGAAAAACTGTTTTTT. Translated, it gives CASSPGRGSGEKLFF.